Listed here is a single T cell receptor beta chain. This entry comes from a study of T cells in Graves' hyperthyroidism and ophthalmopathy. The source material, RNA transcripts, was used to amplify TCR beta CDR3 regions. First-round RT-PCR targeting the TCR CDR3 was performed with the HTBI primer set. TCRdb re-called the multiplex PCR reads with MiXCR, one entry per CDR3 protein. In the table there are fewer than 800,000 distinct CDR3 sequences, 16% of which are singletons. Germline V gives CDR1 DFQATT, CDR2 SNEGSKA (reference sequence). Trimming shortened V by 5 bases and J by 7 bases, and 20 bases separated the two germline ends. This CDR3 is 15 amino acids long.

What was sequenced was blood. The rearrangement joins TRBV20-1 to TRBJ1-4; a weak D match, TRBD1 (6 bases). This sequence was found in a man between 18 and 35 years old with Graves' hyperthyroidism. CDR3 protein: CSAQGAGGAGEKLFF. The CDR3 DNA reads as TGCAGTGCTCAAGGGGCCGGGGGCGCGGGTGAAAAACTGTTTTTT.